This entry lists 27 T cell receptor beta chains sequenced from one sample in a study of T cells in Graves' hyperthyroidism and ophthalmopathy. What was amplified from RNA transcripts were TCR beta CDR3 regions. Primed by the HTBI set, a first-round RT-PCR was run on the TCR CDR3. From the multiplex PCR reads, TCRdb called clonotypes with MiXCR, one entry per CDR3 protein. Of around 350,000 distinct CDR3 sequences in the sample, around 14% were seen once. The sample was blood. The receptors derive from a woman younger than 35 with Graves' hyperthyroidism.

Many counts were recorded for this clonotype. The chain joins TRBV15 to TRBJ2-3; 7 positions agree with TRBD1. Germline loops: CDR1 LNHNV, CDR2 YYDKDF (reference sequence). CDR3 length: 13 amino acids. V lost 8 bases and J lost 6; bases outside the gene matches: 8. The CDR3 coding sequence is TGTGCCACCGCAACAGGGGACCAGGATACGCAGTATTTT. It specifies CATATGDQDTQYF.

This clonotype showed up just a few times. The chain uses TRBV6-1 and TRBJ1-4; tentative D call: TRBD1 (6 bases). V lost 5 bases and J lost 13, with 14 bases in between. This CDR3 contains 12 residues. Germline CDR1 is MNHNS and CDR2 is SASEGT. CDR3 region: CASSRQEARLFF. CDR3 nucleotide sequence: TGTGCCAGCAGTCGACAGGAGGCTCGACTGTTTTTT.

This clonotype showed up many times. CDR3 residues: CAWSREGRDTQYF. CDR3 coding DNA: TGTGCCTGGAGCCGGGAGGGCCGGGATACGCAGTATTTT. The chain has TRBV30 and TRBJ2-3, with 8 bases matching TRBD2. CDR1 is GTSNPN and CDR2 is SVGIG in the germline V gene (reference sequence). This CDR3 spans 13 amino acids. Trimming took 3 bases from V and 6 from J; bases not matched to a gene: 5.

Many counts were recorded for this clonotype. The chain couples TRBV28 to TRBJ1-1; the D gene is possibly TRBD1 (6 bases). Germline lookup yields CDR1 MDHEN and CDR2 SYDVKM. Between the trimmed V and J ends, which lost 11 bases and 5 bases, there was a span of 21 bases. CDR3 length: 14 residues. This CDR3 is CAGRGGRDPTEAFF. CDR3 coding DNA: TGTGCCGGGAGGGGGGGGAGGGACCCAACTGAAGCTTTCTTT.

The J gene is TRBJ1-2, the V gene TRBV28; TRBD1 agrees at 9 bases. Unmatched junction bases numbered 5, after V lost 1 base and J lost 2 bases. Germline-derived CDR1 and CDR2 are MDHEN and SYDVKM. There are 16 residues in the CDR3. DNA for the CDR3: TGTGCCAGCAGTTTATCTGGGACAGGGAGAAACTATGGCTACACCTTC. Translation: CASSLSGTGRNYGYTF.

There are many counts of this clonotype. This chain connects TRBV3-1 to TRBJ1-1; D gene uncertain. The V and J ends lost 0 bases and 6 bases respectively, with 8 bases between them. The CDR3 covers 13 residues. CDR1 is LGHDT, CDR2 YNNKEL, per germline (reference sequence). The CDR3 loop is CASSQEGRAEAFF. The DNA of the CDR3 is TGTGCCAGCAGCCAAGAAGGGAGGGCTGAAGCTTTCTTT.

J is TRBJ2-3 and V is TRBV4-1; no reliable D call. CDR1 and CDR2 from the germline V gene are MGHRA and YSYEKL. The CDR3 contains 14 residues. V gave up 0 bases and J gave up 10 bases, with 14 bases separating them. The CDR3 sequence is CASSQDSGSSPQYF. DNA for the CDR3: TGCGCCAGCAGCCAAGATTCCGGAAGCTCACCGCAGTATTTT.

The chain joins TRBV3-1 to TRBJ2-7, with D possibly being TRBD2 (6 bases). Germline assignment: CDR1 LGHDT and CDR2 YNNKEL (reference sequence). CDR3 size: 16 residues. V lost 1 base and J lost 3, with 16 bases in between. This chain's CDR3 is CASSQGSSGWDYEQYF. For the CDR3, the DNA is TGTGCCAGCAGCCAAGGTTCCAGCGGGTGGGACTACGAGCAGTACTTC.

Many counts were recorded for this clonotype. The chain recombines TRBV20-1 with TRBJ1-1; D is possibly TRBD1 (6 bases). The germline gives CDR1 DFQATT, CDR2 SNEGSKA (reference sequence). The CDR3 has 13 amino acids. V shed 7 bases and J shed 3 bases, with 15 bases lying between them. CDR3 DNA: TGCAGTGGGATAACAGGGCCTCACACTGAAGCTTTCTTT. Its translation is CSGITGPHTEAFF.

This clonotype was seen repeatedly, ten times or more. The V gene is TRBV2, the J gene TRBJ1-1; unclear D gene. CDR3 size: 11 residues. CDR1 and CDR2 from the germline V gene are SNHLY and FYNNEI. V lost 4 bases to trimming and J lost 6 bases, with 6 bases between them. CDR3 DNA: TGTGCCAGCAGTGCCGGGCCTGAAGCTTTCTTT. Its protein is CASSAGPEAFF.

The chain joins TRBV20-1 to TRBJ1-3; D is undetermined. Trimming took off 0 bases at V and 0 bases at J, with 9 bases between the two ends. CDR3 length: 15 amino acids. Germline V gene data show CDR1 as DFQATT and CDR2 as SNEGSKA (reference sequence). The CDR3 loop reads CSARDLHSSGNTIYF. CDR3 coding DNA: TGCAGTGCTAGAGATTTACACAGCTCTGGAAACACCATATATTTT.

This clonotype was found many times. This sequence joins TRBV28 and TRBJ2-7; 12 bases are a match to TRBD1. In germline, CDR1 is MDHEN, CDR2 SYDVKM. This CDR3 spans 15 amino acids. V shed 5 bases and J 5 bases; nucleotides not matched to a gene: 7. CDR3 nucleotide sequence: TGTGCCAGCAGTCCCCCGGGACAGGGGGCTAACGAGCAGTACTTC. Protein product: CASSPPGQGANEQYF.

Many counts were recorded for this clonotype. The chain combines TRBV9 with TRBJ1-2; 7 bases are shared with TRBD1. Trimming removed 0 bases from V and 6 bases from J; junction bases left unmatched: 14. The CDR3 sequence is 17 residues long. Germline loops: CDR1 SGDLS, CDR2 YYNGEE. The CDR3 sequence is CASSVAREGALSDGYTF. CDR3 in DNA: TGTGCCAGCAGCGTAGCTCGCGAGGGGGCGCTTTCCGATGGCTACACCTTC.

This clonotype appeared many times. This sequence joins TRBV12-3 or TRBV12-4 and TRBJ2-3; 9 nucleotides line up with TRBD1. V gave up 6 bases and J gave up 6 bases; unmatched junction bases: 7. This CDR3 is built from 14 residues. CDR3 sequence reads: CASRTGTGLDTQYF. DNA for the CDR3: TGTGCCAGCAGGACCGGGACAGGGTTGGATACGCAGTATTTT.

V usage is TRBV6-2 or TRBV6-3 and J usage is TRBJ2-1; 16 bases align to TRBD2. Losses at the gene ends were 6 bases for V and 7 bases for J; bases not matched to a gene: 6. The CDR3 runs to 16 residues. Germline lookup yields CDR1 MNHEY and CDR2 SVGEGT. CDR3 residues: CASSKRGLAGGNEQFF. CDR3 DNA sequence: TGTGCCAGCAGCAAACGGGGACTAGCGGGGGGGAATGAGCAGTTCTTC.

At least ten counts were recorded for this clonotype. The genes are TRBV7-8 and TRBJ2-1, with no clear D. V was cut by 6 bases and J by 9 bases, with 12 bases left in between. The germline V gene has CDR1 SGHVS and CDR2 FQNEAQ. The CDR3 is 12 residues long. The CDR3 DNA reads as TGTGCCAGCAGTCCAGCCTCCAGTGAGCAGTTCTTC. Translating gives CASSPASSEQFF. Full variable domain (missing parts from reference TRBV7-8 and TRBJ2-1): GAGVSQSPRYKVAKRGQDVALRCDPISGHVSLFWYQQALGQGPEFLTYFQNEAQLDKSGLPSDRFFAERPEGSVSTLKIQRTQQEDSAVYLCASSPASSEQFFGPGTRLTVL.

The sample holds many counts of this clonotype. The J gene is TRBJ2-7, the V gene TRBV12-3 or TRBV12-4, with 9 bases that match TRBD1. The CDR3 sequence is 15 residues long. The V and J ends lost 5 bases and 4 bases, in that order; junction bases with no gene match: 9. The CDR3 DNA sequence: TGTGCCAGCAGTATCCCGGGACAGGGAGTATACGAGCAGTACTTC. It is translated as CASSIPGQGVYEQYF.

Many counts were recorded for this clonotype. This chain uses TRBV6-2 or TRBV6-3 with TRBJ2-7; possible D gene TRBD1, 5 bases. The CDR3 is 13 amino acids. The germline V and J ends were trimmed by 8 bases and 4 bases, with 15 bases remaining between them. Germline CDR1 MNHEY, CDR2 SVGEGT. Written as DNA, the CDR3 is TGTGCCAGCGGGAACTCAGACAGATACGAGCAGTACTTC. It is translated as CASGNSDRYEQYF.

Comment on this clonotype: This may stem from a read error, because a much larger clone lies one nucleotide away. V and J are TRBV28 and TRBJ1-1; weak D call: TRBD1 (5 bases). CDR1 and CDR2 (germline): MDHEN, SYDVKM. This CDR3 contains 15 residues. This CDR3 reads CASSPRGTLGTEASF. The CDR3 DNA reads TGTGCCAGCAGCCCCCGGGGCACCCTGGGCACTGAAGCTTCCTTT.

The sample holds many counts of this clonotype. V usage is TRBV6-2 or TRBV6-3 and J usage is TRBJ2-3; the match to TRBD2 covers 9 bases. The CDR3 extends over 15 amino acids. Germline V gene lookup returns CDR1 MNHEY and CDR2 SVGEGT. The J segment lost 4 bases and the V segment lost 3 bases, leaving 5 bases of the junction unmatched. The CDR3 region has the DNA TGTGCCAGCAGTTATTCCAGCGGGGGGTCAGATACGCAGTATTTT. Its translation: CASSYSSGGSDTQYF.

This clonotype was seen more than once but under ten times. The rearrangement uses TRBV28 and TRBJ1-2; D ambiguous. CDR1 is MDHEN, CDR2 SYDVKM, per germline. V lost 2 bases, J lost 2 bases, and 12 bases lay in between. The CDR3 runs 15 residues. The CDR3 DNA follows: TGTGCCAGCAGTTTAGTTTTCATCGGAAACTATGGCTACACCTTC. It specifies CASSLVFIGNYGYTF.

In regard to this clonotype: Since a much larger clone is just one base distant, this may be a read error. This chain links TRBV5-6 with TRBJ2-5, with 7 positions matching TRBD2. This CDR3 spans 14 amino acids. Germline V lookup: CDR1 SGHDT, CDR2 YYEEEE. V was clipped by 4 bases and J by 7 bases; unmatched bases: 10. The CDR3 reads CASSEPGPGGTQYF. CDR3 in DNA: TGTGCCAGCAGCGAACCGGGGCCGGGGGGGACCCAGTACTTC. The complete variable domain, with remaining parts taken from reference TRBV5-6 and TRBJ2-5, reads DAGVTQSPTHLIKTRGQQVTLRCSPKSGHDTVSWYQQALGQGPQFIFQYYEEEERQRGNFPDRFSGHQFPNYSSELNVNALLLGDSALYLCASSEPGPGGTQYFGPGTRLLVL.

This clonotype was counted at least ten times. This chain uses TRBV28 with TRBJ2-3; 7 nucleotides match TRBD2. The V segment lost 5 bases and the J segment 0 bases; nucleotides outside the gene matches: 8. This CDR3 contains 16 residues. Germline CDR1 MDHEN, CDR2 SYDVKM. CDR3 DNA sequence: TGTGCCAGCAGTCTCTCGGGTAGCGGGAGCACAGATACGCAGTATTTT. Translation gives CASSLSGSGSTDTQYF.

This clonotype was seen repeatedly, ten times or more. V gene TRBV5-1 combines with J gene TRBJ2-3, with D maybe TRBD1 (6 bases). The CDR3 spans 15 residues. The V and J ends lost 4 bases and 2 bases respectively, with 14 bases between them. CDR1 and CDR2 from the germline V gene are SGHRS and YFSETQ. This chain's CDR3 is CASSPDSSFTDTQYF. CDR3 sequence (DNA): TGCGCCAGCAGCCCGGACAGTTCCTTCACAGATACGCAGTATTTT.

The table lists this clonotype with many counts. CDR3 sequence reads: CASSEAYPGQDLEGYTF. The CDR3 DNA is TGTGCCAGCAGTGAAGCCTACCCCGGACAGGACCTGGAGGGCTACACCTTC. The V and J genes are TRBV6-1 and TRBJ1-2; TRBD1 aligns across 7 bases. The CDR3 consists of 17 residues. V trimming: 0 bases; J trimming: 8 bases; junction bases outside the gene matches: 15. Germline CDR1 MNHNS, CDR2 SASEGT.

J is TRBJ1-6 and V is TRBV7-2; 7 bases fit TRBD1. Germline V gene sequence: CDR1 SGHTA, CDR2 FQGNSA. CDR3 length equals 15 residues. With V trimmed by 1 base and J by 12 bases, 9 bases remained unmatched. CDR3 coding DNA: TGTGCCAGCAGCTTAGGGGCGGGAGGGGGCGGACCCCTCCACTTT. Translating it yields CASSLGAGGGGPLHF.

This clonotype was observed many times. The chain couples TRBV9 to TRBJ2-2, with TRBD2 identical over 11 bases. The CDR3 length is 16 residues. CDR1 is SGDLS, CDR2 YYNGEE, per germline. J was trimmed by 5 bases and V by 4 bases; bases with no gene match: 7. The CDR3 here is CASSTPSGGLTGELFF. The CDR3, as DNA: TGTGCCAGCAGCACCCCTAGCGGGGGGCTTACCGGGGAGCTGTTTTTT.